These 10 T cell receptor beta chains were all obtained from the same sample, sequenced in a study of T cell responses to AZD1222 COVID-19 vaccine. TCRdb's copy holds only in-frame clones and misses some; the assay was immunoSEQ multiplex PCR. The sample lists 110,000 to 150,000 clones; more than 80% were seen once. The sample here was peripheral blood, taken on day 0 of AZD1222 vaccination. These receptors were obtained from an adult in good health.

This rearrangement joins TRBV27 to TRBJ1-2; D remains ambiguous. The CDR3 length is 14 residues. Germline V gives CDR1 MNHEY, CDR2 SMNVEV (reference sequence). Trimming shortened V by 6 bases and J by 2 bases, and 13 bases separated the two germline ends. The CDR3 reads CASSPSSWNYGYTF. The CDR3 bases are TGTGCCAGCAGCCCCTCCAGCTGGAACTATGGCTACACCTTC.

The chain is built from TRBV18 and TRBJ1-5; TRBD1 aligns across 10 bases. The ends lost 3 bases at V and 6 bases at J; junction bases unmatched: 8. CDR3 size: 16 residues. Per germline, CDR1 KGHSH and CDR2 LQKENI. The CDR3 is CASSPPGGQGFQPQHF. DNA of the CDR3: TGTGCCAGCTCACCTCCCGGGGGACAGGGGTTTCAGCCCCAGCATTTT.

The chain couples TRBV5-8 to TRBJ1-1; D may be TRBD1 (6 bases). Germline values: CDR1 SGHTS, CDR2 YDEGEE. This CDR3 has 16 amino acids. V was clipped by 3 bases and J by 1 base, with 16 bases between them. The CDR3 DNA reads as TGTGCCAGCAGCTCAGGGGTCCCCCTAAAGAACACTGAAGCTTTCTTT. This gives the protein CASSSGVPLKNTEAFF.

V gene TRBV25-1 combines with J gene TRBJ2-3, with D unclear. The V and J ends lost 5 bases and 3 bases respectively, with 6 bases between them. Germline lookup yields CDR1 MGHDK and CDR2 SYGVNS. CDR3 length: 12 amino acids. The CDR3 bases are TGTGCCAGCAGTCCCGGGACAGATACGCAGTATTTT. This encodes CASSPGTDTQYF. Full variable domain (remainder filled in from reference TRBV25-1 and TRBJ2-3): EADIYQTPRYLVIGTGKKITLECSQTMGHDKMYWYQQDPGMELHLIHYSYGVNSTEKGDLSSESTVSRIRTEHFPLTLESARPSHTSQYLCASSPGTDTQYFGPGTRLTVL.

The chain employs TRBV19 and TRBJ1-1; 9 bases match TRBD1. V was clipped by 7 bases and J by 0 bases; unmatched bases: 12. The length of the CDR3 is 17 residues. CDR1 and CDR2 (germline): LNHDA, SQIVND (reference sequence). The CDR3 sequence is CASTLSGTGRMNTEAFF. The CDR3 DNA is TGTGCCAGTACCCTAAGTGGGACAGGGAGGATGAACACTGAAGCTTTCTTT.

The J gene is TRBJ2-1, the V gene TRBV7-3, with a tentative D call TRBD2 (5 bases). The V end was cut by 5 bases, the J end by 10 bases, with 12 bases between. CDR3 length equals 12 residues. CDR1 and CDR2 (germline): SGHTA, FQGTGA. DNA for the CDR3: TGTGCCAGCAGCACACCTGGGGAGGAGCAGTTCTTC. Protein product: CASSTPGEEQFF.

The CDR3 DNA follows: TGTGCCAGCAGTTTGGATAGCAATAGCAATCAGCCCCAGCATTTT. Amino acid sequence: CASSLDSNSNQPQHF. The chain joins TRBV2 to TRBJ1-5; D gene uncertain. Germline V lookup: CDR1 SNHLY, CDR2 FYNNEI. The CDR3 is 15 residues long. Trimming took 5 bases from V and 0 from J, leaving 11 bases between them.

The CDR3 is CASSQTTGRNEQFF. The CDR3 nucleotides read TGTGCCAGCAGTCAAACTACAGGGAGGAATGAGCAGTTCTTC. The chain combines TRBV27 with TRBJ2-1, with D possibly called TRBD1 or TRBD2 (6 bases each). The length of the CDR3 is 14 residues. V was clipped by 5 bases and J by 7 bases, with 15 bases between them. The germline CDR1 and CDR2 sequences are MNHEY and SMNVEV (reference sequence).

The rearrangement uses TRBV21-1 and TRBJ1-4; the D segment call TRBD1 is taken from the table without a DNA check. TRBV21-1 is a pseudogene locus. The length of the CDR3 is 16 residues. The DNA for the CDR3 is TGTGCCAGCAGCAAAGCAACGGCAGGCCCTGATGAAAAACTGTTTTTT. This gives the protein CASSKATAGPDEKLFF.

The gene calls are TRBV19 and TRBJ1-1, with D hard to call. Trimming left V 2 bases short and J 1 base short, with 11 bases between. CDR3 length equals 15 residues. Germline V gene sequence: CDR1 LNHDA, CDR2 SQIVND (reference sequence). In nucleotides, the CDR3 is TGTGCCAGTAGTATACGGACGCGAGCGAACACTGAAGCTTTCTTT. This gives the protein CASSIRTRANTEAFF.